One and the same sample provided the 18 T cell receptor beta chains below, sequenced in a study of blood T cell repertoires in COVID-19. The repertoire was sequenced with immunoSEQ multiplex PCR; TCRdb's copy has only in-frame clones and lacks some. The sample yields under 50,000 clones, approximately 91% seen once. The sequenced material came from peripheral blood. The receptors shown here come from a man between 65 and 85 years old with active COVID-19.

The V call is TRBV15, the J call TRBJ2-1, with a weak D call TRBD1 (5 bases). CDR1 is LNHNV, CDR2 YYDKDF, per germline (reference sequence). The CDR3 contains 14 residues. The germline V and J ends were trimmed by 0 bases and 9 bases, with 12 bases remaining between them. The chain's CDR3 is CATSRDAGWREQFF. The CDR3 DNA sequence: TGTGCCACCAGCAGAGATGCAGGGTGGCGTGAGCAGTTCTTC.

The CDR3 DNA reads as TGTGCCAGCAGCCCACCGACTACCCGATGGGACTATGGCTACACCTTC. Encoded protein: CASSPPTTRWDYGYTF. This chain connects TRBV7-9 to TRBJ1-2; D ambiguous. The CDR3 covers 16 residues. V lost 5 bases and J lost 3, with 19 bases in between. CDR1 and CDR2 (germline): SEHNR, FQNEAQ (reference sequence).

The V and J genes are TRBV27 and TRBJ2-2, with D tentatively TRBD2 (5 bases). Between the trimmed V and J ends, which lost 5 bases and 2 bases, there was a span of 18 bases. Germline CDR1 and CDR2: MNHEY and SMNVEV (reference sequence). This CDR3 spans 17 amino acids. The CDR3 region is CASSRAPIAPNTGELFF. The CDR3 coding sequence is TGTGCCAGCAGTCGGGCCCCGATAGCGCCAAACACCGGGGAGCTGTTTTTT.

This clone appeared a single time. The V gene is TRBV2, the J gene TRBJ2-1; D is possibly TRBD2 (6 bases). The CDR3 length is 17 residues. Per germline, CDR1 SNHLY and CDR2 FYNNEI. V gave up 7 bases and J gave up 0 bases, with 19 bases separating them. CDR3 region: CASTPEGLAHSYNEQFF. In DNA, the CDR3 is TGTGCCAGCACCCCGGAGGGGCTAGCGCACTCCTACAATGAGCAGTTCTTC.

This clone has only a few counts. The CDR3 here is CASSFHPSNSPLHF. The CDR3 DNA is TGTGCCAGCAGCTTTCACCCCAGTAATTCACCCCTCCACTTT. The rearrangement links TRBV14 to TRBJ1-6, with D unresolved. CDR1 is SGHDN, CDR2 FVKESK, per germline. V was trimmed by 5 bases and J by 6 bases, leaving 11 bases between them. CDR3 length: 14 amino acids.

This rearrangement joins TRBV7-6 to TRBJ2-7; perhaps TRBD2 as D (6 bases). This CDR3 contains 16 residues. Trimming cost V 5 bases and J 2 bases, with 19 bases left between them. Germline V CDR1 and CDR2: SGHVS, FNYEAQ. The CDR3 DNA follows: TGTGCCAGCAGCCCCATGGCCTTTGGCGGGACCTACGAGCAGTACTTC. Its translation: CASSPMAFGGTYEQYF.

This CDR3 reads CASSHRSASATYNEQFF. The CDR3 DNA follows: TGTGCCAGCAGCCATCGATCCGCTAGCGCGACGTACAATGAGCAGTTCTTC. This chain joins TRBV4-2 and TRBJ2-1; the D gene is possibly TRBD2 (6 bases). V gave up 3 bases and J gave up 4 bases, with 19 bases separating them. CDR3 length equals 17 residues. The V gene's germline CDR1 is LGHNA and CDR2 YNFKEQ.

J is TRBJ1-2 and V is TRBV2; 7 bases align to TRBD1. Germline CDR1 and CDR2: SNHLY and FYNNEI. There are 16 residues in the CDR3. After removal of 8 bases from V and 0 bases from J, the junction contained 12 bases not matched to a gene. The CDR3 here is CASQAQGGSPNYGYTF. The CDR3 DNA reads as TGTGCCAGCCAGGCCCAGGGGGGATCGCCTAACTATGGCTACACCTTC.

V and J are TRBV4-3 and TRBJ2-1, with D uncertain. The germline V gene has CDR1 LGHNA and CDR2 YSLEER. The CDR3 is 13 amino acids. V lost 0 bases to trimming and J lost 6 bases, with 6 bases between them. The DNA of the CDR3 is TGCGCCAGCAGCCAAGATTGGGCCAATGAGCAGTTCTTC. This sequence encodes CASSQDWANEQFF.

J is TRBJ2-1 and V is TRBV6-4; 11 nucleotides match TRBD2. CDR3 size: 16 residues. V was pared by 4 bases and J by 7 bases, with 9 bases of the junction left unmatched. From germline, CDR1 is MRHNA and CDR2 SNTAGT. The CDR3 region has the DNA TGTGCCAGCAGTGTCAATAGCGGGAGGGTCCAGAATGAGCAGTTCTTC. This translates into CASSVNSGRVQNEQFF.

The chain links TRBV6-2 or TRBV6-3 to TRBJ2-2; 10 bases map to TRBD2. CDR1 is MNHEY and CDR2 is SVGEGT in the germline V gene. This CDR3 is built from 18 residues. V was pared by 4 bases and J by 5 bases, with 13 bases of the junction left unmatched. The CDR3 DNA sequence: TGTGCCAGCAGTTCCCGCCCTCTAGCGGGGGTATGGACCGGGGAGCTGTTTTTT. It is translated as CASSSRPLAGVWTGELFF.

V and J are TRBV10-3 and TRBJ2-7; 10 positions match TRBD1. The CDR3 runs 16 residues. Germline trimming cut 6 bases from V and 1 base from J; bases unmatched to any gene: 9. From germline, CDR1 is ENHRY and CDR2 SYGVKD. In nucleotides, the CDR3 is TGTGCCATCAGCCCCACGACAGGGGGCTTTTCCTACGAGCAGTACTTC. Its translation is CAISPTTGGFSYEQYF.

The chain has TRBV7-2 and TRBJ2-7; 7 bases match TRBD2. The CDR3 sequence is 13 residues long. J was trimmed by 3 bases and V by 5 bases; bases with no gene match: 4. The V gene's germline CDR1 is SGHTA and CDR2 FQGNSA. The CDR3 bases are TGTGCCAGCAGCGGGGGGAGGGTCTACGAGCAGTACTTC. It yields the protein CASSGGRVYEQYF.

This clone showed up just a few times. The genes are TRBV5-8 and TRBJ1-6; TRBD1 agrees at 10 bases. The germline V gene has CDR1 SGHTS and CDR2 YDEGEE. V gave up 3 bases and J gave up 8 bases; unmatched junction bases: 2. This CDR3 is 14 amino acids long. DNA of the CDR3: TGTGCCAGCAGCTGGGGACAGGGGTATTCACCCCTCCACTTT. This codes for CASSWGQGYSPLHF. The full variable domain, completed using reference TRBV5-8 and TRBJ1-6, is EAGVTQSPTHLIKTRGQQATLRCSPISGHTSVYWYQQALGLGLQFLLWYDEGEERNRGNFPPRFSGRQFPNYSSELNVNALELEDSALYLCASSWGQGYSPLHFGNGTRLTVT.

The chain uses TRBV5-1 and TRBJ2-7; possibly TRBD2 for D (6 bases). CDR1 is SGHRS and CDR2 is YFSETQ in the germline V gene. V lost 3 bases to trimming and J lost 9 bases, with 10 bases between them. The CDR3 totals 11 residues. The CDR3 region has the DNA TGCGCCAGCAGCTCGGGGGTTGGGCAGTACTTC. This translates into CASSSGVGQYF. Full variable domain (missing parts from reference TRBV5-1 and TRBJ2-7): KAGVTQTPRYLIKTRGQQVTLSCSPISGHRSVSWYQQTPGQGLQFLFEYFSETQRNKGNFPGRFSGRQFSNSRSEMNVSTLELGDSALYLCASSSGVGQYFGPGTRLTVT.

In its sample, this clone was seen once. The rearrangement uses TRBV7-8 and TRBJ2-2; D possibly corresponds to TRBD1 (6 bases). From germline, CDR1 is SGHVS and CDR2 FQNEAQ. The CDR3 runs 14 residues. Trimming cost V 5 bases and J 0 bases, with 7 bases left between them. CDR3 DNA sequence: TGTGCCAGCAGCACAGGGCCGAACACCGGGGAGCTGTTTTTT. Residues: CASSTGPNTGELFF.

CDR3 sequence: CASFGPNTEAFF. CDR3 in DNA: TGTGCCAGCTTTGGGCCGAACACTGAAGCTTTCTTT. The chain combines TRBV18 with TRBJ1-1; unclear D gene. This CDR3 comprises 12 residues. Germline V gene lookup returns CDR1 KGHSH and CDR2 LQKENI. Between the trimmed V and J ends, which lost 7 bases and 1 base, there was a span of 7 bases.

This chain links TRBV28 with TRBJ2-4; 7 bases are shared with TRBD1. This CDR3 contains 13 residues. V trimming: 6 bases; J trimming: 8 bases; junction bases outside the gene matches: 7. Germline CDR1 and CDR2: MDHEN and SYDVKM. The CDR3 sequence: CASRPGGKYIQYF. The CDR3, as DNA: TGTGCCAGCAGACCAGGGGGAAAATACATTCAGTACTTC.